This T cell receptor beta chain is from a study of blood T cell repertoires in COVID-19. Study overall: Researchers got acute and convalescent COVID-19 samples from the United States, Italy and Spain. PBMCs, B-cell-depleted T cells, or T cells were the source of the cDNA or gDNA that made up the material.

Original analysis: Estimates of nucleated cell counts were drawn from the amplification of reference gene primers. Generated by immunoSEQ multiplex PCR, the TCRdb table keeps only in-frame clones and is missing some. V and J calls and clone size are as listed in that table; D and trimming were resolved from the DNA. The profile shows 200,000 to 250,000 clones, around 81% of them singletons. The CDR3 loop spans 13 amino acids. Germline-derived CDR1 and CDR2 are MNHEY and SVGAGI. Trimming removed 6 bases from V and 2 bases from J, with 11 bases in between. This receptor was taken from a human donor in a cohort sampled during active COVID-19. The J gene is TRBJ2-7, the V gene TRBV6-5; D is perhaps TRBD1 (6 bases). Sequences were obtained from peripheral blood. The CDR3 spells CASSIGQPYEQYF. CDR3 bases: TGTGCCAGCAGCATCGGACAGCCCTACGAGCAGTACTTC.